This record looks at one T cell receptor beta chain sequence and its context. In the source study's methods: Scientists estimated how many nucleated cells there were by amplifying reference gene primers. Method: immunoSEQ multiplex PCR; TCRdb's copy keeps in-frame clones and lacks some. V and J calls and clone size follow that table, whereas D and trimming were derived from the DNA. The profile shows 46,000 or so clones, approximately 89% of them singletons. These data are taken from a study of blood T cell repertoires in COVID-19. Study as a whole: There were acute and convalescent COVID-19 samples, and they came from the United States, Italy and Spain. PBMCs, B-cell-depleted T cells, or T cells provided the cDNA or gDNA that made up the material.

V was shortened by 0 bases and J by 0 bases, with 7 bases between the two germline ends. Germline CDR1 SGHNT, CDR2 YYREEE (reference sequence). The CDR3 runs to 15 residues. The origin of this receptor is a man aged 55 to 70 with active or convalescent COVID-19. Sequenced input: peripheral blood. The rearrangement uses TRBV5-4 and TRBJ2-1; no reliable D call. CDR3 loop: CASSLVQSSYNEQFF. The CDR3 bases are TGTGCCAGCAGCTTGGTACAGAGCTCCTACAATGAGCAGTTCTTC.